The present T cell receptor (beta chain) was sequenced within a study of cytomegalovirus exposure and HLA in healthy donors. Study-wide results and limits: Further analysis, carried out later, found HLA-associated TCR beta chains more clonally expanded than equally common other chains. Rarity characterized most TCR sequences, yet some public TCRs appeared in many donors. Analysis performed later found about 17,000 TCR beta sequences associated with HLA alleles at 0.05 false discovery rate.

Remarks on this clone: Its antigen is still unknown.

PCR used 60 Vbeta primers and 13 Jbeta primers. Authors' analysis steps: Later reanalysis found tens of millions of unique TCR beta chains, about 11 million of them shared. Clones were sequenced by immunoSEQ multiplex PCR, and TCRdb holds only the in-frame ones, with some missing. The DNA was the basis for D and trimming; V, J and clone size are from that table. The table shows some 130,000 clones, with about 70% occurring only once. This TCR came from a middle-aged man in good health and CMV-seronegative. The specimen sequenced was PBMCs.

CDR3 nucleotide sequence: TGTGCCAGCAGCGTCGCGCGCAGCGAGTATGGCTACACCTTC. Its protein product is CASSVARSEYGYTF. This chain joins TRBV6-1 and TRBJ1-2; no firm D call. Trimming pared 6 bases from V and 5 bases from J, leaving 16 bases between. The CDR3 covers 14 residues. CDR1 and CDR2 from the germline V gene are MNHNS and SASEGT.